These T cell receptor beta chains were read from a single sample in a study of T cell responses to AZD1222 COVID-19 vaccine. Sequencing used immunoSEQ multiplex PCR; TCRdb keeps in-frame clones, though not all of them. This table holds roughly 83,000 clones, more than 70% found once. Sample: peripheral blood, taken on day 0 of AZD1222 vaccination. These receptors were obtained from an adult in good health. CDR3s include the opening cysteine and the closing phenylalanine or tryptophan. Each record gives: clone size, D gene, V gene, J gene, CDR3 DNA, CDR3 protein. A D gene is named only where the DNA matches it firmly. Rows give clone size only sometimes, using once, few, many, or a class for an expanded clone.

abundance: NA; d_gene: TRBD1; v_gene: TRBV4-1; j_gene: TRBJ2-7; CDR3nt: TGCGCCAGCAGCCAACCGGGACAGAACTACGAGCAGTACTTC; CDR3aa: CASSQPGQNYEQYF
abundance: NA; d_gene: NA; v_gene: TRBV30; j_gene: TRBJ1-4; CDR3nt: TGTGCCTGGAGTGTAGGCGACGCTGAAAAACTGTTTTTT; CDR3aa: CAWSVGDAEKLFF
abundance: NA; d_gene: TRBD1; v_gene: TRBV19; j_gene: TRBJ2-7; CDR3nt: TGTGCCACCAGACAGGGGCTGCTGGGGGAGCAGTACTTC; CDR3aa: CATRQGLLGEQYF
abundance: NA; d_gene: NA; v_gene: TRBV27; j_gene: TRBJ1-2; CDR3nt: TGTGCCAGCGGGCAGATCTATGGCTACACCTTC; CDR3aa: CASGQIYGYTF
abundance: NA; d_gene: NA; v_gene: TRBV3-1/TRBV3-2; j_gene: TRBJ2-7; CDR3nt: TGTGCCAGCAGCCCCGGACTCAACTCCTACGAGCAGTACTTC; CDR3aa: CASSPGLNSYEQYF
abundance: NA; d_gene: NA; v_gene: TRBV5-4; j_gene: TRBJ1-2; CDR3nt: TGTGCCAGCAGCTTGGAGGGACCAGGGAGGGGTGGCTACACCTTC; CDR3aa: CASSLEGPGRGGYTF
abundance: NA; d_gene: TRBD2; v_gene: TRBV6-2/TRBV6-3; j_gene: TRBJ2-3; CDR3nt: TGTGCCAGCAGCTGGAACGGGGGGGGTATCACAGATACGCAGTATTTT; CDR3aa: CASSWNGGGITDTQYF
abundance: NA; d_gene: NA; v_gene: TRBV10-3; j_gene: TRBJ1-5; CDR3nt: TGTGCCATCAGTGAGTCGGGGGTTGGGGGTCAGCCCCAGCATTTT; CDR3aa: CAISESGVGGQPQHF
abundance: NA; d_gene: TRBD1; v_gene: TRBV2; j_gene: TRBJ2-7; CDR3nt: TGTGCCAGCAGGGGGGACAGGGTGAGCTCCTACGAGCAGTACTTC; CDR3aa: CASRGDRVSSYEQYF
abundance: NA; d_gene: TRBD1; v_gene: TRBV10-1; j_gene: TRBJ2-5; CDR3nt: TGCGCCAGCAGTGAGGGGACAGGGTTTCGTCAAGAGACCCAGTACTTC; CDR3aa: CASSEGTGFRQETQYF
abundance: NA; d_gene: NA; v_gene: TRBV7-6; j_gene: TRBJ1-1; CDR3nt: TGTGCCAGCAGCTCAGACACAAACACTGAAGCTTTCTTT; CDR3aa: CASSSDTNTEAFF
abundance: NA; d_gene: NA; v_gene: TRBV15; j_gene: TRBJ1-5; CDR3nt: TGTGCCACCAGTCAGGGTTCGAGTCAGCCCCAGCATTTT; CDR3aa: CATSQGSSQPQHF
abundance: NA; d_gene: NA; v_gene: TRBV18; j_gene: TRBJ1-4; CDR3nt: TGTGCCAGCTCACCACGGTTAGGAGAGAATGAAAAACTGTTTTTT; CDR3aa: CASSPRLGENEKLFF
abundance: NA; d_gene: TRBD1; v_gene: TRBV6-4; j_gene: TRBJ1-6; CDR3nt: TGTGCCAGCAGTGAGGACAGGTGGGAACCCCTCCACTTT; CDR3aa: CASSEDRWEPLHF
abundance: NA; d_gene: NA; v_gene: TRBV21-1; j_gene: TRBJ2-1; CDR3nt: TGTGCCAGCAGCACTGGACAACCCTCCTACAATGAGCAGTTCTTC; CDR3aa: CASSTGQPSYNEQFF
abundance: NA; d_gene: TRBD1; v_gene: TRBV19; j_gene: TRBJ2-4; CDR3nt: TGTGCCAGTAGCTCTTCGACAGGGGGTAGGGTAAACATTCAGTACTTC; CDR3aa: CASSSSTGGRVNIQYF
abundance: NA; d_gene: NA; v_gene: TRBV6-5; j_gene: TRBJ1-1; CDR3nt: TGTGCTTGCGGCCAAAACACTGAAGCTTTCTTT; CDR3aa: CACGQNTEAFF
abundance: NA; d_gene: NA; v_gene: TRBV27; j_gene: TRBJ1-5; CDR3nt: TGTGCCAGCAGTTTAAGGGGCGGTAGCAATCAGCCCCAGCATTTT; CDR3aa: CASSLRGGSNQPQHF
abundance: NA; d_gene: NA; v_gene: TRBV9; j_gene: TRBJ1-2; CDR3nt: TGTGCCAGCAGCGGGCCTGGCTACACCTTC; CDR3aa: CASSGPGYTF
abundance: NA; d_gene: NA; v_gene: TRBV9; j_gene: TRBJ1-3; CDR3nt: TGTGCCAGCAGCCTCCTGGACGGCTCTGGAAACACCATATATTTT; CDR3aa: CASSLLDGSGNTIYF
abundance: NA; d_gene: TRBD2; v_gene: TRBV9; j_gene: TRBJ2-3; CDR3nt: TGTGCCAGCAGCGTAGTTGCTAGCGGGGGGGCAGGTGATACGCAGTATTTT; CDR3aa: CASSVVASGGAGDTQYF
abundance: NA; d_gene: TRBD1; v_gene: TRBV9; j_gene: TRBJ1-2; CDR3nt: TGTGCCAGCAACGAGGGACAGGGCAACTATGGCTACACCTTC; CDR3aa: CASNEGQGNYGYTF
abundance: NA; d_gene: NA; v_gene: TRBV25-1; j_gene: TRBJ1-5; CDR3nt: TGTGCCAGCAGTGAACGGGATGGCCAGCCCCAGCATTTT; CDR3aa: CASSERDGQPQHF
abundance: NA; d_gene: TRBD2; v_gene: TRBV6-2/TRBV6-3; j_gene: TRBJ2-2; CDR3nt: TGTGCCAGCAGCTCCACTAGCGGGATCGTCAGCCGTAGGAACACCGGGGAGCTGTTTTTT; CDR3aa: CASSSTSGIVSRRNTGELFF
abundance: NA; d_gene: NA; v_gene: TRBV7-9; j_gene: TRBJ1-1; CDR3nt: TGTGCCAGCAGCCCAAGGTGGGAGGGGAACACTGAAGCTTTCTTT; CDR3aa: CASSPRWEGNTEAFF
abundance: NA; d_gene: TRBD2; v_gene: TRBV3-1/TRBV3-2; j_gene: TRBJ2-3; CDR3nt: TGTGCCAGCAGCCAAATGAGCGGGGGGGCCGTAGATACGCAGTATTTT; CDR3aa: CASSQMSGGAVDTQYF
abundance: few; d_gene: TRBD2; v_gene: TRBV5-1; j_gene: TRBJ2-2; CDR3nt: TGCGCCAGCAGCTGGGCGCCTAGCGGGGGAGACACCGGGGAGCTGTTTTTT; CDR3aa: CASSWAPSGGDTGELFF
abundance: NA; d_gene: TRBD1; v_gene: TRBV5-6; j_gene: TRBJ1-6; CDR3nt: TGTGCCAGCAGCCCTAATACAGGGGATAATTCACCCCTCCACTTT; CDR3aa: CASSPNTGDNSPLHF
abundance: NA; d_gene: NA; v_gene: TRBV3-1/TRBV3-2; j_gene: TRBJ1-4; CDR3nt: TGTGCCAGCAGCCATGGGAGGGGTTATGAAAAACTGTTTTTT; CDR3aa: CASSHGRGYEKLFF
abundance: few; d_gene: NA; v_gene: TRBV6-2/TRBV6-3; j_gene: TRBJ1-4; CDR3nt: TGTGCCAGCAGTCGGGAAATGGCTAATGAAAAACTGTTTTTT; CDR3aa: CASSREMANEKLFF
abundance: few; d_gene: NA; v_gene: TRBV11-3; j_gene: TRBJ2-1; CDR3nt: TGTGCCAGCAGCTTAGGAGGAGGGAATGAGCAGTTCTTC; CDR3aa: CASSLGGGNEQFF
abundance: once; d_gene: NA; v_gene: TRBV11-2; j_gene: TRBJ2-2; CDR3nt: TGTGCCAGCAGCCAGAATTTGGGGAGCACCGGGGAGCTGTTTTTT; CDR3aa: CASSQNLGSTGELFF
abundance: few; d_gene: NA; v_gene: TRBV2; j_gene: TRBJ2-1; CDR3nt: TGTGCCAGCATGGTTCTAGCAGGGCACATCAATGAGCAGTTCTTC; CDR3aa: CASMVLAGHINEQFF
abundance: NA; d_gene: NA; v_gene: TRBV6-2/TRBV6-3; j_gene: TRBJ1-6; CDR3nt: TGTGCCAGCAGTTCCGCCAGGGGTGTGGCTGGATCCTATAATTCACCCCTCCACTTT; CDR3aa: CASSSARGVAGSYNSPLHF
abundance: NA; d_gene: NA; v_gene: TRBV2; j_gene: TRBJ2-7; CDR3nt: TGTGCCAATCGTCAGAGCTCCTACGAGCAGTACTTC; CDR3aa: CANRQSSYEQYF
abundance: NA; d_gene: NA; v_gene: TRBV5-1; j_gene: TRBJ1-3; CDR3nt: TGCGCCAGCAGCTTTCGGGGCGAATTTGACTCTGGAAACACCATATATTTT; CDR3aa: CASSFRGEFDSGNTIYF
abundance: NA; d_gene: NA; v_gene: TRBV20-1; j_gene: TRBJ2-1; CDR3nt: TGCAGTGCAATAGAGAATGAGCAGTTCTTC; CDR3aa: CSAIENEQFF
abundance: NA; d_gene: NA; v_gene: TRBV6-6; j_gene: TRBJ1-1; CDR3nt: TGTGCCAGCAGGGGCTCAGGAGCACACACTGAAGCTTTCTTT; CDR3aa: CASRGSGAHTEAFF
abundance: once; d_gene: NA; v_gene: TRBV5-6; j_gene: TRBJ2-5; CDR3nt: TGTGCCAGCAGCTTAAGGAGCGCCCAAGAGACCCAGTACTTC; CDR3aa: CASSLRSAQETQYF
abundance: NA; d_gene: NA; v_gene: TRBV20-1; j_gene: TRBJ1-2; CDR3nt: TGCAGTGCTAGTTCAGGGACCGGGGGCTACACCTTC; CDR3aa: CSASSGTGGYTF
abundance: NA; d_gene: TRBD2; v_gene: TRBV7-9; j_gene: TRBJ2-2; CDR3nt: TGTGCCAGCAGCTACAGACTAGCGGGAGGGCCGTTAGGCACCGGGGAGCTGTTTTTT; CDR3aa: CASSYRLAGGPLGTGELFF
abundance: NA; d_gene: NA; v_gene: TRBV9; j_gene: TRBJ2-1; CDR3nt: TGTGCCAGCAGCGCCTTTTTCCTCGATGAGCAGTTCTTC; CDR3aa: CASSAFFLDEQFF
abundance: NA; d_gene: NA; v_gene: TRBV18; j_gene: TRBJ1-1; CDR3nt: TGTGCCAGCTCACCTCTGACAGGAGTGAACACTGAAGCTTTCTTT; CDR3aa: CASSPLTGVNTEAFF
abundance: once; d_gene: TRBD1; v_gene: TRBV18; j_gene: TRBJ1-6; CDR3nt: TGTGCCAGCTCACCCATACAGGGGGCAGGGAATTCACCCCTCCACTTT; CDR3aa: CASSPIQGAGNSPLHF
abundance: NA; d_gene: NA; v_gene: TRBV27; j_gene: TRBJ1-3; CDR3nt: TGTGCCAGCAGTTCGGGGGGGTCGGGAAACACCATATATTTT; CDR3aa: CASSSGGSGNTIYF
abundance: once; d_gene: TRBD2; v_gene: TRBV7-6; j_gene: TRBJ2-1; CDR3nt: TGTGCCAGCAGCTTGACTAGCGGCCGTTCCAGCTCCTACAATGAGCAGTTCTTC; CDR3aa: CASSLTSGRSSSYNEQFF
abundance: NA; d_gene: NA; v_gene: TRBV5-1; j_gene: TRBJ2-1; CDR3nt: TGCGCCAGCAGCTTGGGGTCTGGGGCTGGGGATGAGCAGTTCTTC; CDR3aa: CASSLGSGAGDEQFF
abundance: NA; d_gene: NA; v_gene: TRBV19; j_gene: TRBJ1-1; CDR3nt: TGTGCCAGTACCCCTCTGGGGCAACACACTGAAGCTTTCTTT; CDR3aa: CASTPLGQHTEAFF
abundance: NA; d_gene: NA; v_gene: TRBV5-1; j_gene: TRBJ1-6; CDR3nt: TGCGCCAGCAGCCTTAGACAGCTATATAATTCACCCCTCCACTTT; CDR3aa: CASSLRQLYNSPLHF
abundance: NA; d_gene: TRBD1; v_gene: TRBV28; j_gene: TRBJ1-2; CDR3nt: TGTGCCAGCAGTCTAGGGGGGACAGTCAACTATGGCTACACCTTC; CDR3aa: CASSLGGTVNYGYTF
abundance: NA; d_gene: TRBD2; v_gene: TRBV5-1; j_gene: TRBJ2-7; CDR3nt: TGCGCCAGCAGCTCTTCAACCGGGACTAGCGGGGGGGCCCGAGGCGAGCAGTACTTC; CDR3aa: CASSSSTGTSGGARGEQYF